The 2 T cell receptor beta chains listed next were all sequenced from one sample in a study of identical twins. Via MiXCR, TCRdb re-called the 5' RACE reads, giving one row per CDR3 protein. The sample includes 1.5 million to 2 million distinct CDR3 sequences, 32% of them seen just once. Sequenced material: cord blood. Receptors originate from a newborn girl in good health.

As to this clonotype: At one end the junction does not follow the germline gene, possibly because of a read error. The rearrangement uses TRBV24-1 and TRBJ2-5, with 7 bases lining up with TRBD1. This CDR3 contains 16 residues. CDR1 is KGHDR and CDR2 is SFDVKD in the germline V gene. The CDR3: CATGDPTSGTEETQYF. Written as DNA, the CDR3 is TGTGCCACCGGTGATCCGACCTCCGGGACAGAAGAGACCCAGTACTTC.

This clonotype has a count of ten or more. The J gene is TRBJ2-5, the V gene TRBV7-9; no clear D gene. V was trimmed by 6 bases and J by 5 bases, leaving 10 bases between them. CDR3 length equals 12 residues. CDR1 is SEHNR and CDR2 is FQNEAQ in the germline V gene (reference sequence). DNA for the CDR3: TGTGCCAGCAGTTTGATTGCTGAGACCCAGTACTTC. As protein: CASSLIAETQYF.